This record covers a single TCR beta chain. Study processing details: Estimation of nucleated cell counts relied on the amplification of reference gene primers. TCRdb keeps only in-frame clones here, not all; method: immunoSEQ multiplex PCR. V, J and clone size derive from that table, while D and trimming were established from the DNA sequence. The repertoire holds about 310,000 clones, with about nine tenths as singletons. This CDR3 comprises 11 residues. CDR1 and CDR2 (germline): DFQATT, SNEGSKA (reference sequence). Trimming shortened V by 5 bases and J by 3 bases, and 8 bases separated the two germline ends. The entry originates in a study of blood T cell repertoires in COVID-19. In the study overall: Spain, Italy and the United States supplied samples that represented acute and convalescent COVID-19. In each case, the material was cDNA or gDNA derived from T cells, B-cell-depleted T cells, or PBMCs.

The material sequenced was peripheral blood. The rearrangement links TRBV20-1 to TRBJ2-7, with a weak D call TRBD1 (6 bases). The receptor's source is a man aged 18 to 30 with active or convalescent COVID-19. The CDR3 loop is CSAGQNYEQYF. CDR3 DNA: TGCAGTGCTGGACAGAACTACGAGCAGTACTTC.